Below, one T cell receptor (beta chain) is given with its context. Antigen: not known. The CDR3 length is 15 residues. The germline gives CDR1 SNHLY, CDR2 FYNNEI. The V and J ends lost 5 bases and 7 bases respectively, with 18 bases between them. The entry originates in a study of identifying expanded T cells in peripheral blood. Broader study findings: Across healthy donors, higher total template counts meant significantly greater approximately two-week count variance.

TCRdb's table, derived via immunoSEQ multiplex PCR, lists solely in-frame clones and lacks some. Of approximately 90,000 clones listed, about 86% are singletons. No infections or other immune events were documented during collection. The specimen was blood. The TCR comes from a person aged 18 to 75 in good health. The V call is TRBV2, the J call TRBJ2-1; D might be TRBD1 (6 bases). CDR3 bases: TGTGCCAGCAGTCTACGACCCCTCCAGGGGAATGAGCAGTTCTTC. Residues: CASSLRPLQGNEQFF.